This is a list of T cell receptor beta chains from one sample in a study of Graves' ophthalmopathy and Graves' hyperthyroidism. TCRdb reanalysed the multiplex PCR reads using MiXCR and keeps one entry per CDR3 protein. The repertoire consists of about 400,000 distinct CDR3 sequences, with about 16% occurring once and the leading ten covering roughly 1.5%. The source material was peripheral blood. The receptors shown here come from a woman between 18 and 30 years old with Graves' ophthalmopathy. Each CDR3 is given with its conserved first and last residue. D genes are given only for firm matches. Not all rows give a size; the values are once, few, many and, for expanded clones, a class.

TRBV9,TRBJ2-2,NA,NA,TGTGCCACTGGTTCGGGGGCCGGGGAGCTGTTTTTT,CATGSGAGELFF
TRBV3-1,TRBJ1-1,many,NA,TGTGCCAGCAGCCTGGGACCGAGGATTGAAGCTTTCTTT,CASSLGPRIEAFF
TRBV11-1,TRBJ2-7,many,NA,TGTGCCAGCAGCTTAGTTCCGACAGCGTCATCCTACGAGCAGTACTTC,CASSLVPTASSYEQYF
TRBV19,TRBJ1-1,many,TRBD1,TGTGCCAGTAGGTCGGGACAGTACACTGAAGCTTTCTTT,CASRSGQYTEAFF
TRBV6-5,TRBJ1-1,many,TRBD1,TGTGCCAGCAGTACTCGACAGGGCAGAGAAGCTTTCTTT,CASSTRQGREAFF
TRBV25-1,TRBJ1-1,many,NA,TGTGCCAGCAGTGTGGGGGCTGAAGCTTTCTTT,CASSVGAEAFF
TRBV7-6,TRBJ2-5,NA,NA,TGTGCCAGCAGCTTTACGACGGGCAGGATGGAGACCCAGTACTTC,CASSFTTGRMETQYF
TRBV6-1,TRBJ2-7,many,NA,TGTGCCAGCAGTGAAGACAGGGAGCAGTACTTC,CASSEDREQYF
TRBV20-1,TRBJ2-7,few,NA,TGCAGTGCTAGAGCAACAGGGTTCAGCTCCTACGAGCAGTACTTC,CSARATGFSSYEQYF
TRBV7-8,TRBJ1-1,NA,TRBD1,TGTGCCAGCTTACAACAGGGGGCAAGCACTGAAGCTTTCTTT,CASLQQGASTEAFF
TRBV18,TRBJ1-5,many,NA,TGTGCCAGCACAACCACTAACGGTTTGGTGGATCAGCCCCAGCATTTT,CASTTTNGLVDQPQHF
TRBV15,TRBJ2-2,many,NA,TGTGCCACCAGCAGAGGGTCGGATCCCGGGGAGCTGTTTTTT,CATSRGSDPGELFF
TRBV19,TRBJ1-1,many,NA,TGTGCCAGTAGTATCACCCTAAGTCGGGACAAAGCTTTCTTT,CASSITLSRDKAFF
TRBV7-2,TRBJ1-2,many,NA,TGTGCCAGCAAACCTAGGGAAAACTATGGCTACACCTTC,CASKPRENYGYTF
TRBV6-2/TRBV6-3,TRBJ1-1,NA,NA,TGTGCCAGCAGTGACCGGGACTTTTCTGAAGCTTTCTTT,CASSDRDFSEAFF
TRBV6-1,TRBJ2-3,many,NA,TGTGCCAGCAGCTGGGGTACTACGCAGTATTTT,CASSWGTTQYF
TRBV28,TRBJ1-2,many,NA,TGTGCCAGCGGTCCCCATAACGCCTTC,CASGPHNAF
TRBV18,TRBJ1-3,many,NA,TGTGCCAGCTCACCACAGCGGAGCTCTGGAAACACCATATATTTT,CASSPQRSSGNTIYF
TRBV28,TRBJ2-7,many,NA,TGTGCCAGCAGGGAATTGGGCCTGGTCACCACCGAGCAGTACTTC,CASRELGLVTTEQYF
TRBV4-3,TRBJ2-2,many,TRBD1,TGCGCCAGCAGCCAGGTAGACAGGGCGGCCGGGGAGCTGTTTTTT,CASSQVDRAAGELFF
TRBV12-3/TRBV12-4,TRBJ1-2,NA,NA,TGTGCCAGCAGTCCCTTGTTAGCCAATGGCTACACCTTC,CASSPLLANGYTF
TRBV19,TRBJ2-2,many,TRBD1,TGTGCCAGTGGGACAGGGGGCCCCCCGAACACCGGGGAGCTGTTTTTT,CASGTGGPPNTGELFF
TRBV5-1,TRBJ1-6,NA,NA,TGCGCCAGCAGCTTGGAATCGGCAACAGACTATAATTCACCCCTCCACTTT,CASSLESATDYNSPLHF
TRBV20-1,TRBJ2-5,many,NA,TGCAGTGCTAGAGAAGGTAGCTTCTCACCGGAGACCCAGTACTTC,CSAREGSFSPETQYF
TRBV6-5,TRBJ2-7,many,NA,TGTGCCAGCAGTTACCGCAACCATAACCGAGCCTACGAGCAGTACTTC,CASSYRNHNRAYEQYF
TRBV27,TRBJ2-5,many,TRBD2,TGTGCCAGCAGTTTATCAGCTAGCGGGAGAGGGCCAAGAGAGACCCAGTACTTC,CASSLSASGRGPRETQYF
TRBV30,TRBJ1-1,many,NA,TGTGCCTGGAGTGTACTTGGGGCGGGTAGGACTGAAGCTTTCTTT,CAWSVLGAGRTEAFF
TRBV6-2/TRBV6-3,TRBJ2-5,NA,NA,TGTGCCAGCAGTCGGGACTCTTTGGAGACCCAGTACTTC,CASSRDSLETQYF
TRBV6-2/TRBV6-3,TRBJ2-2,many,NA,TGTGCCAGCCGACCGATGACCGGGGAGCTGTTTTTT,CASRPMTGELFF
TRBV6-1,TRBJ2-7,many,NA,TGTGCCAGCAGGCGTACTAGGAGCTCCTACGAGCAGTACTTC,CASRRTRSSYEQYF